This T cell receptor (beta chain) is from a study of patients and donors after allogeneic stem cell transplantation. CDR1 is SGDLS and CDR2 is YYNGEE in the germline V gene. The V end lost 1 base, the J end lost 2 bases, and 12 bases lay between the germline ends. The CDR3 runs 15 residues. This clonotype came up many times. A single record per CDR3 protein comes from TCRdb applying MiXCR to the RT-PCR reads. The sample yields 15,000 to 20,000 distinct CDR3 sequences, 4.5% to 6% seen once. Sequenced: blood, either unsorted or a sorted T cell fraction (not recorded which). This chain links TRBV9 with TRBJ2-5; no clear D gene. The origin of this receptor is a human donor who was either an allogeneic HSCT recipient or a stem cell or donor lymphocyte infusion donor (not recorded which). It is not recorded whose cells these are; they may come from a transplant donor. This chain's CDR3 is CASSVTPATQETQYF. In DNA form, the CDR3 reads TGTGCCAGCAGCGTAACCCCAGCTACTCAAGAGACCCAGTACTTC.